Here is one T cell receptor beta chain with its context. The sample belongs to a study of blood T cell repertoires in COVID-19. The wider study: From T cells, B-cell-depleted T cells, or PBMCs came the material, which was cDNA or gDNA.

Clones were sequenced by immunoSEQ multiplex PCR, and TCRdb holds only the in-frame ones, with some missing. The sample lists a few hundred thousand clones, around 83% seen once, with over 4.5% in the top ten. The sequenced material came from PBMCs or T cells enriched from blood (not recorded which). The receptor was derived from a woman between 45 and 65 years old who had recovered from COVID-19.

Written as DNA, the CDR3 is TGTGCCAGCAGCCCGCGAGACAGGGTTTCTGGTCTGTTTTTT. Translating gives CASSPRDRVSGLFF. The chain has TRBV11-2 and TRBJ1-4; 7 positions agree with TRBD1. Germline assignment: CDR1 SGHAT and CDR2 FQNNGV. V was clipped by 5 bases and J by 14 bases; unmatched bases: 14. The CDR3 totals 14 residues. The variable domain in full, completed from reference TRBV11-2 and TRBJ1-4, reads EAGVAQSPRYKIIEKRQSVAFWCNPISGHATLYWYQQILGQGPKLLIQFQNNGVVDDSQLPKDRFSAERLKGVDSTLKIQPAKLEDSAVYLCASSPRDRVSGLFFGSGTQLSVL.